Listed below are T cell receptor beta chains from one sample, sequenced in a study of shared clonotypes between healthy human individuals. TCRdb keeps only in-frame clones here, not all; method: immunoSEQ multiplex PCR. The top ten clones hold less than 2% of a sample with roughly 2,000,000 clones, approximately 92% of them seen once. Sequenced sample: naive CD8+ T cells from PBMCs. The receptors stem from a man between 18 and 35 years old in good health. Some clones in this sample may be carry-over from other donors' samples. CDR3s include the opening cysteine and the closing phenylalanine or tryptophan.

cdr3_aa: CASSESLNHPQHF
v_call: TRBV4-2
j_call: TRBJ1-5

cdr3_aa: CASSLDEGWNTGELFF
v_call: TRBV7-2
j_call: TRBJ2-2

cdr3_aa: CASSSGTEEQFF
v_call: TRBV28
j_call: TRBJ2-1

cdr3_aa: CATDQGYEQYF
v_call: TRBV11-2
j_call: TRBJ2-7

cdr3_aa: CASSSGRPTGLLYEQYF
v_call: TRBV7-9
j_call: TRBJ2-7

cdr3_aa: CASSGEGETQYF
v_call: TRBV9
j_call: TRBJ2-5

cdr3_aa: CASRYRGFDGEAFF
v_call: TRBV6-1
j_call: TRBJ1-1

cdr3_aa: CASSYSRTGASQYF
v_call: TRBV6-5
j_call: TRBJ2-3

cdr3_aa: CATSIVRATDTQYF
v_call: TRBV15
j_call: TRBJ2-3

cdr3_aa: CASSQGNRGTYNEQFF
v_call: TRBV4-1
j_call: TRBJ2-1

cdr3_aa: CASRPRLREQSYNEQFF
v_call: TRBV28
j_call: TRBJ2-1

cdr3_aa: CAWSDQDREVYEQYF
v_call: TRBV30
j_call: TRBJ2-7

cdr3_aa: CASKWGESNQPQHF
v_call: TRBV19
j_call: TRBJ1-5

cdr3_aa: CASSPGSDEQFF
v_call: TRBV28
j_call: TRBJ2-1

cdr3_aa: CASSIVGGTVSYEQYF
v_call: TRBV19
j_call: TRBJ2-7

cdr3_aa: CASSLGTKSYEQYF
v_call: TRBV27
j_call: TRBJ2-7

cdr3_aa: CASSQDPRANVLTF
v_call: TRBV4-1
j_call: TRBJ2-6

cdr3_aa: CASSDRGLATSYEQYF
v_call: TRBV28
j_call: TRBJ2-7

cdr3_aa: CASSKIVLAQNTGELFF
v_call: TRBV27
j_call: TRBJ2-2

cdr3_aa: CAWSGGTGLSDTQYF
v_call: TRBV30
j_call: TRBJ2-3

cdr3_aa: CSVGAYEQFF
v_call: TRBV29-1
j_call: TRBJ2-1

cdr3_aa: CAATSGGQPQHF
v_call: TRBV7-9
j_call: TRBJ1-5

cdr3_aa: CASSLWAENNEQFF
v_call: TRBV7-9
j_call: TRBJ2-1

cdr3_aa: CASSPRPNTEAFF
v_call: TRBV5-1
j_call: TRBJ1-1

cdr3_aa: CASSSTKAPPKQFF
v_call: TRBV7-9
j_call: TRBJ2-1

cdr3_aa: CASSNRLAGFYEQYF
v_call: TRBV14
j_call: TRBJ2-7

cdr3_aa: CASSYVTGADTQYF
v_call: TRBV6-5
j_call: TRBJ2-3

cdr3_aa: CASSQTGLAGGELFF
v_call: TRBV5-4
j_call: TRBJ2-2

cdr3_aa: CASRYRGDYGYTF
v_call: TRBV6-5
j_call: TRBJ1-2

cdr3_aa: CASSLGDRGNEKLFF
v_call: TRBV4-1
j_call: TRBJ1-4

cdr3_aa: CASSDHGGSLNEQFF
v_call: TRBV2
j_call: TRBJ2-1

cdr3_aa: CASISSEGPFTIYF
v_call: TRBV6-1
j_call: TRBJ1-3

cdr3_aa: CASSQGLPNEQFF
v_call: TRBV11-2
j_call: TRBJ2-1

cdr3_aa: CASSVQGAEQYF
v_call: TRBV7-9
j_call: TRBJ2-7

cdr3_aa: CASSFGGEQYF
v_call: TRBV7-3
j_call: TRBJ2-7

cdr3_aa: CASIRRGLTEAFF
v_call: TRBV19
j_call: TRBJ1-1

cdr3_aa: CASSQAAHSNQPQHF
v_call: TRBV4-1
j_call: TRBJ1-5

cdr3_aa: CASSPGGLAIQETQYF
v_call: TRBV7-8
j_call: TRBJ2-5

cdr3_aa: CSGSPPGAAEAFF
v_call: TRBV29-1
j_call: TRBJ1-1

cdr3_aa: CASLGQTYEQYF
v_call: TRBV7-9
j_call: -

cdr3_aa: CASRSRVGGDEQFF
v_call: TRBV5-1
j_call: TRBJ2-1

cdr3_aa: CASSLGQSSNQPQHF
v_call: TRBV5-1
j_call: TRBJ1-5

cdr3_aa: CASSSTGEQYF
v_call: TRBV5-1
j_call: TRBJ2-7

cdr3_aa: CASSTRQAQTYNEQFF
v_call: TRBV27
j_call: TRBJ2-1

cdr3_aa: CASSLLGPYNSNQPQHF
v_call: TRBV28
j_call: TRBJ1-5

cdr3_aa: CASRARRAEAFF
v_call: TRBV28
j_call: TRBJ1-1

cdr3_aa: CASSQRTGGEVFYGYTF
v_call: TRBV4-2
j_call: TRBJ1-2

cdr3_aa: CASSLRSHFSYNEQFF
v_call: TRBV5-1
j_call: TRBJ2-1